This T cell receptor beta chain was retrieved from a study of spatial heterogeneity in lung cancer. TCRdb re-analysed the 5' RACE reads in MiXCR, keeping a single row per CDR3 protein. The sample shows more than 9,000 distinct CDR3 sequences, less than 7.5% of them seen only once. V lost 3 bases, J lost 2 bases, and 8 bases stayed unmatched. Germline V gene sequence: CDR1 SGHVS, CDR2 FQNEAQ. The CDR3 length is 18 residues. The time point was: sample taken at primary tumor resection. The study, taken as a whole, reports: Tracking of tumor mutation counts was seen in expanded intratumoral alpha and beta TCR counts.

This clonotype was detected once. What it recognizes is unknown. As an off-target read in a library built for alpha chains, this beta chain has a frequency of little significance. The TCR sequence derives from a male donor with early-stage non-small cell lung cancer. This chain connects TRBV7-8 to TRBJ2-1, with 12 bases matching TRBD2. The starting material was lung tumor tissue, obtained at surgery. CDR3 in amino acids: CASSLRLAGELTYNEQFF. CDR3 nucleotide sequence: TGTGCCAGCAGCTTGCGACTAGCGGGAGAGCTCACCTACAATGAGCAGTTCTTC.